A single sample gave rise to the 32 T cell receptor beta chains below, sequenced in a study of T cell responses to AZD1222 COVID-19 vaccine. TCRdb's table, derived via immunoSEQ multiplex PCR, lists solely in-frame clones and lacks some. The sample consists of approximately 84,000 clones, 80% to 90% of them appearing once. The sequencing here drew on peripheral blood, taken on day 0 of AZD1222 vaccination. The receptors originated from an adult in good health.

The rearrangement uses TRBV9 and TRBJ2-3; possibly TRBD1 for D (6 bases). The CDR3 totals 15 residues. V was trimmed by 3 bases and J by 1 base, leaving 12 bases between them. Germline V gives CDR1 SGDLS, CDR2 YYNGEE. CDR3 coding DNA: TGTGCCAGCAGCGGGGGGCAGGGCGGCACAGATACGCAGTATTTT. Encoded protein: CASSGGQGGTDTQYF.

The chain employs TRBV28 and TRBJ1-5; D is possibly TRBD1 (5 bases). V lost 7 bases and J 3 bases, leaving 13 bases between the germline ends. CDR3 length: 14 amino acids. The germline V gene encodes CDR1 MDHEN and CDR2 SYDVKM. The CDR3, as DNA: TGTGCCAGCACCCCCTGGGGGGACAATCAGCCCCAGCATTTT. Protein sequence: CASTPWGDNQPQHF.

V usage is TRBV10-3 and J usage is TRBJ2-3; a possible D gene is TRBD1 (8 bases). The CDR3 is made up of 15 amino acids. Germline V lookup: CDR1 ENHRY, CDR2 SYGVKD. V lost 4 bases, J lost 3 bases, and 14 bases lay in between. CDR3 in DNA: TGTGCCATCAGTGCCGGACAGGGAGGGACAGATACGCAGTATTTT. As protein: CAISAGQGGTDTQYF.

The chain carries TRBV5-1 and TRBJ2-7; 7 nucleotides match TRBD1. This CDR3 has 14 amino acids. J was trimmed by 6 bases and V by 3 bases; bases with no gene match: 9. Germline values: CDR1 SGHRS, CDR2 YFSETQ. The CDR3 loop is CASSSPARGPEQYF. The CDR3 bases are TGCGCCAGCAGCTCTCCGGCGAGGGGGCCCGAGCAGTACTTC.

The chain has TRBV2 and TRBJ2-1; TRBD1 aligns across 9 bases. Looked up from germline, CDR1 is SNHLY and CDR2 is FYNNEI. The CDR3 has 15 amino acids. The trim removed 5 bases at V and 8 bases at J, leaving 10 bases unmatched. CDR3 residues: CASSIGTGSSDEQFF. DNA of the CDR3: TGTGCCAGCAGTATCGGGACAGGGAGTAGCGATGAGCAGTTCTTC. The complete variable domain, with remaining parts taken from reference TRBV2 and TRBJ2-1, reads EPEVTQTPSHQVTQMGQEVILRCVPISNHLYFYWYRQILGQKVEFLVSFYNNEISEKSEIFDDQFSVERPDGSNFTLKIRSTKLEDSAMYFCASSIGTGSSDEQFFGPGTRLTVL.

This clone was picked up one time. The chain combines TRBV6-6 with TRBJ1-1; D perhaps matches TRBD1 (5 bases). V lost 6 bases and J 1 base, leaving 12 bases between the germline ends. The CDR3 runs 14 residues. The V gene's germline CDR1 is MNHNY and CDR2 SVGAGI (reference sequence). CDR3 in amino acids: CASSRVGTNTEAFF. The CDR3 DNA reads TGTGCCAGCAGCCGGGTCGGGACGAACACTGAAGCTTTCTTT.

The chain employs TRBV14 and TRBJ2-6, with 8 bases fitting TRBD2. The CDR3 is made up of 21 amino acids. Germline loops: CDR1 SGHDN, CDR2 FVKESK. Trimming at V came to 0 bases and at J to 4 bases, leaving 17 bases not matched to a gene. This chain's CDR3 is CASSQDVEREYIRGGANVLTF. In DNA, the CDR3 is TGTGCCAGCAGCCAAGATGTCGAGCGGGAGTATATTAGGGGCGGGGCCAACGTCCTGACTTTC.

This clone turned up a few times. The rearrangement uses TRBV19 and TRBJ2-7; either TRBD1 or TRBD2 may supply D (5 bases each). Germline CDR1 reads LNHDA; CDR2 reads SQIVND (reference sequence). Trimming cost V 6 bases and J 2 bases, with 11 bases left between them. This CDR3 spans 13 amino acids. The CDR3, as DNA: TGTGCCAGTAGCACGGGGCTCGCCTACGAGCAGTACTTC. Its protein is CASSTGLAYEQYF.

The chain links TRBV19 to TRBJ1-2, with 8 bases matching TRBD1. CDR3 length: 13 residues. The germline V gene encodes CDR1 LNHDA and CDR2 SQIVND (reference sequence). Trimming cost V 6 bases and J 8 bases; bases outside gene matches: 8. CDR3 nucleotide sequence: TGTGCCAGTAGCCCGGACAGGGACAGGGGCTACACCTTC. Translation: CASSPDRDRGYTF.

DNA for the CDR3: TGTGCCAGCAGACTAGCGGGAGTTCCCTACGAGCAGTACTTC. Protein: CASRLAGVPYEQYF. This chain joins TRBV2 and TRBJ2-7; TRBD2 agrees at 11 bases. The CDR3 totals 14 residues. With 6 bases clipped from V and 2 bases from J, the junction kept 3 bases outside the gene matches. The germline gives CDR1 SNHLY, CDR2 FYNNEI.

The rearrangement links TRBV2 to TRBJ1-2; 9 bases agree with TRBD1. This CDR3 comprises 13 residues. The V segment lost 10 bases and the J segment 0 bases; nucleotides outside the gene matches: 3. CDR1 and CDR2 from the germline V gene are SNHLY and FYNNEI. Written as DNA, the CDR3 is TGTGCCACCGGACAGGGGCCTAACTATGGCTACACCTTC. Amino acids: CATGQGPNYGYTF.

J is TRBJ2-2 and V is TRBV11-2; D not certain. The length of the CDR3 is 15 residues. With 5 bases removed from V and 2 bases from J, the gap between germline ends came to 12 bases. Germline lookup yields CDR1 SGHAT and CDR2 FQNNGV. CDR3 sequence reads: CASSPTSVNTGELFF. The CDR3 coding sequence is TGTGCCAGCAGCCCTACGTCGGTAAACACCGGGGAGCTGTTTTTT.

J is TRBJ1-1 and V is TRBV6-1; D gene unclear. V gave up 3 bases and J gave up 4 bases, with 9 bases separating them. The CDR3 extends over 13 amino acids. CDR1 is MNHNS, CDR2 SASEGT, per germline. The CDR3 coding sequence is TGTGCCAGCAGTGACCGAGGGCTCACTGAAGCTTTCTTT. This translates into CASSDRGLTEAFF.

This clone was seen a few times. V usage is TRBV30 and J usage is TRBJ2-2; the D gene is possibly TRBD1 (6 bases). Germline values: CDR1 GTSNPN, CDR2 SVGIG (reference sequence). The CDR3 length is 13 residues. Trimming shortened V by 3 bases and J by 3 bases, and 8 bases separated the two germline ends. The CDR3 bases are TGTGCCTGGAGGGACAGCGACACCGGGGAGCTGTTTTTT. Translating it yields CAWRDSDTGELFF.

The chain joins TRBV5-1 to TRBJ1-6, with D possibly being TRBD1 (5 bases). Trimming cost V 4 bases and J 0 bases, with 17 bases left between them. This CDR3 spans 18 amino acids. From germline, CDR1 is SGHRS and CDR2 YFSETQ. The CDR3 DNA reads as TGCGCCAGCAGCCGGGACCGCCGGTGGAGCTCCTATAATTCACCCCTCCACTTT. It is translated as CASSRDRRWSSYNSPLHF.

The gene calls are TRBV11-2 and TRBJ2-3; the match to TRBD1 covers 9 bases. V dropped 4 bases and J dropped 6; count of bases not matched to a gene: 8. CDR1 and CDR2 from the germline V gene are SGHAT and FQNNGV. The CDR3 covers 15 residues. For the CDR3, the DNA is TGTGCCAGCAGCTCACAGGGGGCGTCCTCTGATACGCAGTATTTT. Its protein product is CASSSQGASSDTQYF.

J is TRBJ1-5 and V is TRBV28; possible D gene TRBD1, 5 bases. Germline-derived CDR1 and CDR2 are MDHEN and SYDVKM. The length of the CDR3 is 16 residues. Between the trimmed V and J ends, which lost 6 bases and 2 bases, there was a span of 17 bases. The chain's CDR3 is CASSQGRLVGNQPQHF. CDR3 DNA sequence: TGTGCCAGCAGCCAGGGACGTTTGGTGGGCAATCAGCCCCAGCATTTT.

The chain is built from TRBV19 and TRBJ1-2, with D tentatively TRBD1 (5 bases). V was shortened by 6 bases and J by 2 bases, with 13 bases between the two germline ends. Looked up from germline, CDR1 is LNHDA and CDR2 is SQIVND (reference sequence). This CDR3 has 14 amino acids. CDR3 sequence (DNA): TGTGCCAGTAGCCCACAAGGACAAAACTATGGCTACACCTTC. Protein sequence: CASSPQGQNYGYTF. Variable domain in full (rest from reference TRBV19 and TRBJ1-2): DGGITQSPKYLFRKEGQNVTLSCEQNLNHDAMYWYRQDPGQGLRLIYYSQIVNDFQKGDIAEGYSVSREKKESFPLTVTSAQKNPTAFYLCASSPQGQNYGYTFGSGTRLTVV.

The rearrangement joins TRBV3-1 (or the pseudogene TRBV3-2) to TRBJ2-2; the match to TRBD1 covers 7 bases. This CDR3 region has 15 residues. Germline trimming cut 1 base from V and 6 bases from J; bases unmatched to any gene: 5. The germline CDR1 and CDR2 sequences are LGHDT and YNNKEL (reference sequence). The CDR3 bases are TGTGCCAGCAGCCAAGGGGAAACAGGGGCCGGGGAGCTGTTTTTT. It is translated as CASSQGETGAGELFF.

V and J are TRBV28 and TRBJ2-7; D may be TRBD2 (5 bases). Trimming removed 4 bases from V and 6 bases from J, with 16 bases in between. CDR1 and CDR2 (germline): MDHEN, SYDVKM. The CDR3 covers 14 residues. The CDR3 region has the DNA TGTGCCAGCAGTTCCAGGACTGGCTTGATCGAGCAGTACTTC. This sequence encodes CASSSRTGLIEQYF.

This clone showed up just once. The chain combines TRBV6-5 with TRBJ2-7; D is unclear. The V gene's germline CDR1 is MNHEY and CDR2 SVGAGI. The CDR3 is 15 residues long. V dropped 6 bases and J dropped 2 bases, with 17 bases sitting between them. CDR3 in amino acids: CASSRTLRGPYEQYF. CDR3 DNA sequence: TGTGCCAGCAGCCGAACTCTGAGAGGCCCCTACGAGCAGTACTTC.

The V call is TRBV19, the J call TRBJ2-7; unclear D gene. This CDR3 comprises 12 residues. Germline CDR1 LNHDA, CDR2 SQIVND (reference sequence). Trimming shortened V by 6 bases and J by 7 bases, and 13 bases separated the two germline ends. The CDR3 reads CASSHQLGEQYF. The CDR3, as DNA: TGTGCCAGTAGCCACCAATTGGGTGAGCAGTACTTC.

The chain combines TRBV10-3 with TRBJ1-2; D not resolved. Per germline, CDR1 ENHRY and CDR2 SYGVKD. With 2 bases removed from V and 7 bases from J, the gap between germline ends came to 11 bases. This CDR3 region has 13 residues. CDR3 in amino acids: CAISEDPTGGYTF. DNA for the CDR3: TGTGCCATCAGTGAGGACCCTACGGGTGGCTACACCTTC.

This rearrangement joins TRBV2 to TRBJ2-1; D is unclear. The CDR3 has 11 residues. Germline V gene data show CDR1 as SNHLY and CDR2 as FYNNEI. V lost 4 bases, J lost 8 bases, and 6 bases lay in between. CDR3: CASSGWDEQFF. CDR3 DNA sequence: TGTGCCAGCAGTGGGTGGGATGAGCAGTTCTTC.

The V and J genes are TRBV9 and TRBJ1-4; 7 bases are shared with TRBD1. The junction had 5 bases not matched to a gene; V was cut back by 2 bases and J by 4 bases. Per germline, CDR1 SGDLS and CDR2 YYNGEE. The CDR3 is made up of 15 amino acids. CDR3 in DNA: TGTGCCAGCAGCGTCGGGACAGCATATAATGAAAAACTGTTTTTT. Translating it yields CASSVGTAYNEKLFF.

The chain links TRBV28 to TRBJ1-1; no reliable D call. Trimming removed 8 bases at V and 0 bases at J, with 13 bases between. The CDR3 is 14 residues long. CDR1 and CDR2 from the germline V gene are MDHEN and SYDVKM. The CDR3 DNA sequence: TGTGCCAGCGCAATGAGGGTGATGAACACTGAAGCTTTCTTT. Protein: CASAMRVMNTEAFF.

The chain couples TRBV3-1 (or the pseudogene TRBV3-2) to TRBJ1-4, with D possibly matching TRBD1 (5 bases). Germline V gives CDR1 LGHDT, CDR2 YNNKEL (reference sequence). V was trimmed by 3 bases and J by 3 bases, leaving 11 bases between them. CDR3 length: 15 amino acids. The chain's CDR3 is CASSHWGAANEKLFF. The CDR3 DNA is TGTGCCAGCAGCCATTGGGGCGCGGCTAATGAAAAACTGTTTTTT.

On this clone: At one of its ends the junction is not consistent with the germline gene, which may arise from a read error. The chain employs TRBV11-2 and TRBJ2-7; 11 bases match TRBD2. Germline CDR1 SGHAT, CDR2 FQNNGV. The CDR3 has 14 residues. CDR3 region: CASNLLAGGYEQYF. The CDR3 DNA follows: TGTGCCAGCAACTTATTAGCGGGAGGGTACGAGCAGTACTTC. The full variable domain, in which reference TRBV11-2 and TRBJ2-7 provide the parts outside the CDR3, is EAGVAQSPRYKIIEKRQSVAFWCNPISGHATLYWYQQILGQGPKLLIQFQNNGVVDDSQLPKDRFSAERLKGVDSTLKIQPAKLEDSAVYLCASNLLAGGYEQYFGPGTRLTVT.

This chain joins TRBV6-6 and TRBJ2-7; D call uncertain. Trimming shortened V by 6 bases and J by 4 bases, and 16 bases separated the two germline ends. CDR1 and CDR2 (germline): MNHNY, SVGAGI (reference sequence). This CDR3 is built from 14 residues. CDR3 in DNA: TGTGCCAGCAGCCCATCCCCCCAGCTTTACGAGCAGTACTTC. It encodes CASSPSPQLYEQYF.

CDR3 DNA sequence: TGTGCCAGCTTCAGTTCTTACCCCACAGATACGCAGTATTTT. Amino acids: CASFSSYPTDTQYF. The V gene is TRBV2, the J gene TRBJ2-3; no firm D call. V shed 8 bases and J shed 2 bases, with 14 bases lying between them. CDR1 and CDR2 from the germline V gene are SNHLY and FYNNEI. This CDR3 is built from 14 residues.

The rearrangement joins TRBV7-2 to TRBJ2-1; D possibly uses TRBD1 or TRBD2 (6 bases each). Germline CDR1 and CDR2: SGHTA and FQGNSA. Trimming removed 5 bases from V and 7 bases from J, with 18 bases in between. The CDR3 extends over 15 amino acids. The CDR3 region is CASSPAGGARNEQFF. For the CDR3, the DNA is TGTGCCAGCAGCCCAGCCGGGGGCGCAAGGAATGAGCAGTTCTTC.

In DNA form, the CDR3 reads TGCGCCAGCAGCTTGGATGGGGACAGAAGCACAGATACGCAGTATTTT. As protein: CASSLDGDRSTDTQYF. This chain links TRBV5-1 with TRBJ2-3; 7 nucleotides line up with TRBD1. The CDR3 consists of 16 residues. CDR1 SGHRS and CDR2 YFSETQ come from the germline V gene. Losses at the gene ends were 0 bases for V and 0 bases for J; bases not matched to a gene: 4.